The source of this T cell receptor (beta chain) is a study of T cell repertoires in cytomegalovirus infection (dated by TCRdb to the late 2010s). As for the study more broadly: Donor HLA type was relevant to the analysis, because carriage of CMV infection together with the matching HLA type was indicated by public TCR beta signatures. The research as a whole found: In both this cohort and an independent cohort of 300 to 450 donors, the cumulative frequency of public TCR beta family members distinguished carriers of CMV infection plus the relevant HLA type. The ex vivo response was dominated by HLA-C-restricted CMV-specific TCR beta clonotypes, and the single most frequent clonotype in two of eight donors was supplied by these HLA-C-restricted clonotypes.

CDR1 and CDR2 (SGHVS, FQNEAQ) derive from the germline V gene. V is clipped by 2 bases and J by 9 bases, and the sequence between their germline boundaries is 20 bases long. CDR3 length: 16 amino acids, cysteine to phenylalanine. Only CDR3 DNA is held: 48 bases, read in frame from base 1. This clonotype has a count of ten or more. Its antigen is currently not known. Base qualities are not at hand, and no much larger clone is one base apart. This sample was sequenced with an Illumina HiSeq 1500. Using fastp at Q25 and MiXCR, TCRdb reprocessed the public reads and kept productive beta chains. Rows merge per CDR3 protein into single entries with the most common DNA and genes. For this sample the table gives hundreds of thousands of distinct CDR3 sequences, of which about 7% were detected only once. Around 6% of the sample is taken by the ten largest.

Sequencing was carried out using PBMCs. The chain is assembled from TRBV7-8 and TRBJ1-5; 5 matching bases give a weak D call of TRBD1. The clonotype was recovered from a human donor in good health (CMV status not recorded). Some clones in this sample may be carry-over from other donors' samples. CDR3 protein: CASSLRYRRSGGPQHF. At the DNA level, the sequence is TGTGCCAGCAGCTTAAGGTATCGGCGGTCCGGGGGGCCCCAGCATTTT.